This entry features one TCR beta chain sequence. What it recognizes is unknown. The data were obtained in a study of cytomegalovirus exposure and HLA in healthy donors. The primer mix had 60 Vbeta and 13 Jbeta primers. Generated by immunoSEQ multiplex PCR, the TCRdb table keeps only in-frame clones and is missing some. The sample yields around 120,000 clones, approximately 80% seen once. Study findings and constraints: Among the CMV-associated chains, a few were confirmed in vitro as specific for CMV antigens. Follow-up analysis later connected one missense variant in DCLRE1C with trimming of TCR beta V- and J-genes. It was 150 to 200 TCR beta chains that were listed as cytomegalovirus-associated.

Sequencing was performed on PBMCs. This receptor was obtained from a male donor in good health and CMV-seropositive.

CDR3 loop: CASSLGPGRQPQHF. In DNA form, the CDR3 reads TGTGCCAGCAGCTTGGGTCCAGGGCGTCAGCCCCAGCATTTT. V and J are TRBV4-2 and TRBJ1-5; D possibly corresponds to TRBD1 (5 bases). The CDR3 runs to 14 residues. Germline V gene lookup returns CDR1 LGHNA and CDR2 YNFKEQ. Trimming stripped 5 bases from V and 6 bases from J, with 14 bases between.